Listed here are 10 T cell receptor beta chains from one sample, sequenced in a study of blood T cell repertoires in COVID-19. The protocol was immunoSEQ multiplex PCR, while the TCRdb copy is restricted to in-frame clones and leaves out a portion. The sample records under 250,000 clones, 84% being singletons. The sequenced sample was peripheral blood. The source of these receptors is a man aged 50-60 years with active or convalescent COVID-19.

The chain carries TRBV11-3 and TRBJ2-4, with a possible D match to TRBD1 (6 bases). The CDR3 covers 15 residues. Germline CDR1 SGHNT, CDR2 YENEEA. Trimming stripped 2 bases from V and 6 bases from J, with 14 bases between. The CDR3 nucleotides read TGTGCCAGCAGCTTATCTCAGGGGTCTGGAAACATTCAGTACTTC. Its translation: CASSLSQGSGNIQYF.

This clone was seen more than once but under ten times. The chain joins TRBV11-3 to TRBJ2-3; a possible D gene is TRBD1 (6 bases). V was shortened by 0 bases and J by 4 bases, with 14 bases between the two germline ends. Germline V gives CDR1 SGHNT, CDR2 YENEEA. CDR3 length: 16 amino acids. CDR3 protein: CASSLDRAGEADTQYF. The CDR3 DNA follows: TGTGCCAGCAGCTTAGATCGGGCAGGGGAAGCAGATACGCAGTATTTT.

The chain couples TRBV4-3 to TRBJ1-2; D might be TRBD1 (5 bases). The V end was cut by 0 bases, the J end by 0 bases, with 26 bases between. Germline V lookup: CDR1 LGHNA, CDR2 YSLEER. The CDR3 runs 21 residues. CDR3 in DNA: TGCGCCAGCAGCCAAGATTTAGGTGGTGTCGGGGGGATACGACCTAACTATGGCTACACCTTC. Residues: CASSQDLGGVGGIRPNYGYTF.

The rearrangement uses TRBV2 and TRBJ2-1; 10 bases fit TRBD2. This CDR3 region has 16 residues. The J segment lost 5 bases and the V segment lost 7 bases, leaving 11 bases of the junction unmatched. The V gene's germline CDR1 is SNHLY and CDR2 FYNNEI. In nucleotides, the CDR3 is TGTGCCAGCACCGGAGTAGCGGGGGGTCCGGACAATGAGCAGTTCTTC. Protein sequence: CASTGVAGGPDNEQFF.

The V gene is TRBV6-5, the J gene TRBJ2-1, with TRBD1 as a possible D gene (5 bases). The ends were cut back, 3 bases at V and 8 bases at J, with 14 bases in the middle. This CDR3 has 14 amino acids. The germline CDR1 and CDR2 sequences are MNHEY and SVGAGI. CDR3 amino acids: CASSYGQGGDEQFF. In nucleotides, the CDR3 is TGTGCCAGCAGTTATGGGCAGGGTGGGGATGAGCAGTTCTTC.

The chain recombines TRBV4-3 with TRBJ1-4, with D perhaps TRBD1 (6 bases). Between the trimmed V and J ends, which lost 0 bases and 8 bases, there was a span of 10 bases. The germline CDR1 and CDR2 sequences are LGHNA and YSLEER. The CDR3 runs 14 residues. CDR3 region: CASSQDLGTEKLFF. CDR3 nucleotide sequence: TGCGCCAGCAGCCAAGATCTGGGGACAGAAAAACTGTTTTTT.

V and J are TRBV11-2 and TRBJ2-7, with a tentative D call TRBD2 (6 bases). Trimming pared 7 bases from V and 3 bases from J, leaving 16 bases between. Looked up from germline, CDR1 is SGHAT and CDR2 is FQNNGV. This CDR3 region has 14 residues. CDR3 residues: CASNLGGTLYEQYF. The CDR3 region has the DNA TGTGCCAGCAACTTGGGGGGAACCCTCTACGAGCAGTACTTC. Drawing the rest from reference TRBV11-2 and TRBJ2-7, the complete variable domain is EAGVAQSPRYKIIEKRQSVAFWCNPISGHATLYWYQQILGQGPKLLIQFQNNGVVDDSQLPKDRFSAERLKGVDSTLKIQPAKLEDSAVYLCASNLGGTLYEQYFGPGTRLTVT.

The gene calls are TRBV5-4 and TRBJ1-6, with TRBD1 identical over 7 bases. This CDR3 is 16 amino acids long. Per germline, CDR1 SGHNT and CDR2 YYREEE (reference sequence). V shed 4 bases and J 7 bases; nucleotides not matched to a gene: 11. CDR3 loop: CASSRPRQGANSPLHF. The CDR3 DNA follows: TGTGCCAGCAGCCGTCCTCGACAGGGTGCAAATTCACCCCTCCACTTT.

This rearrangement joins TRBV11-2 to TRBJ2-7; 8 bases line up with TRBD1. Germline loops: CDR1 SGHAT, CDR2 FQNNGV. J was trimmed by 4 bases and V by 2 bases; bases with no gene match: 1. There are 13 residues in the CDR3. In DNA form, the CDR3 reads TGTGCCAGCAGCTTAACAGGGGGATACGAGCAGTACTTC. This sequence encodes CASSLTGGYEQYF.

V gene TRBV7-2 combines with J gene TRBJ2-3, with 7 bases matching TRBD2. Germline V gene lookup returns CDR1 SGHTA and CDR2 FQGNSA. This CDR3 contains 15 residues. Germline trimming cut 3 bases from V and 0 bases from J; bases unmatched to any gene: 3. CDR3 bases: TGTGCCAGCAGCTTTGGGGGGGGGAGCACAGATACGCAGTATTTT. Translating gives CASSFGGGSTDTQYF.